This T cell receptor (beta chain) is from a study of human T cells and chemical hapten exposure. Broader study findings: Alopecia affected the donors, so their immune response may differ from healthy people's.

Regarding time point: pre-sensitization, week 0. This sample's treatment: therapeutic diphenylcyclopropenone sensitization with weekly scalp DPC. Sample donors consisted of patients with alopecia, aged 18 to 70 years, who were suitable for DPC. In the library, unique molecular identifiers were attached to individual cDNA molecules. From the RACE reads, TCRdb called clonotypes with MiXCR, one entry per CDR3 protein. The sample comprises around 60,000 distinct CDR3 sequences, around 7% of which are singletons, and approximately 1.7% rests with the top ten. This clonotype turned up a few times. Its antigen is unidentified. The sequences come from whole blood, collected in connection with sensitization to the hapten diphenylcyclopropenone (DPC). The sequence was collected from a woman aged 25 to 39 with alopecia areata. Some clones in this sample may be carry-over from other donors' samples.

CDR3: CASSFSRLGVPQSPTEAFF. The CDR3 nucleotides read TGTGCCAGCAGCTTCAGCCGGTTAGGGGTCCCACAGAGTCCCACTGAAGCTTTCTTT. V is TRBV11-2 and J is TRBJ1-1, with a tentative D call TRBD1 (5 bases). Between the trimmed V and J ends, which lost 3 bases and 4 bases, there was a span of 27 bases. The CDR3 extends over 19 amino acids. Germline V gives CDR1 SGHAT, CDR2 FQNNGV.